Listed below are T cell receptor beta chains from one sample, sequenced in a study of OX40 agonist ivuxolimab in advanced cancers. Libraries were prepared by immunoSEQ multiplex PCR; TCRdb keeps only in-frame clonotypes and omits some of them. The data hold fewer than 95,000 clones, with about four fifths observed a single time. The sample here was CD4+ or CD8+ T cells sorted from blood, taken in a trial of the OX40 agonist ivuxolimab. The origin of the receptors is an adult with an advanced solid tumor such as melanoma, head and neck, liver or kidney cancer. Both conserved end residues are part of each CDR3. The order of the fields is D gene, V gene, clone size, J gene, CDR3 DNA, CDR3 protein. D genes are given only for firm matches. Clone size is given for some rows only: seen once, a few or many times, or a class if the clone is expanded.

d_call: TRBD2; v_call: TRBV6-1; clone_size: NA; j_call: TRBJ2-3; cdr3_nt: TGTGCCAGCAGTGAACGACTAGCGGGAGTATCTACAGATACGCAGTATTTT; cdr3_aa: CASSERLAGVSTDTQYF
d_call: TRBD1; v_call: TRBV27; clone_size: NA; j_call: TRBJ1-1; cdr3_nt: TGTGCCAGCAGTTCCTTACAGGGGAGGGGAGCTTTCTTT; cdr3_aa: CASSSLQGRGAFF
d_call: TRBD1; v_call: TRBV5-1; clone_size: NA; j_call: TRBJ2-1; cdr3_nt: TGCGCCAGCACAACTGGGACAGGGGGCTACAATGAGCAGTTCTTC; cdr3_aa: CASTTGTGGYNEQFF
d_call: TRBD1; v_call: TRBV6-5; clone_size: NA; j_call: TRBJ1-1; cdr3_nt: TGTGCCAGCAGTTACCCCGGGACAGACAAAGCTTTCTTT; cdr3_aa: CASSYPGTDKAFF
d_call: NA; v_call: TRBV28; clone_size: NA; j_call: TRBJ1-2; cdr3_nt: TGTGCCAGCAGTTTATCTGTCAGGGCAGGCTATGGCTACACCTTC; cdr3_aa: CASSLSVRAGYGYTF
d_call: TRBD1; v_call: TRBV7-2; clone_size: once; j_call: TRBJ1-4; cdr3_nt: TGTGCCAGCAGCTTAATGGACAGGGAGGGTGAAAAACTGTTTTTT; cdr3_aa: CASSLMDREGEKLFF
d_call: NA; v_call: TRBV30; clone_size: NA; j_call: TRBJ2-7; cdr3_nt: TGTGCCTGGAGCGCCGGGAGTGTCTACGAGCAGTACTTC; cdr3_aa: CAWSAGSVYEQYF
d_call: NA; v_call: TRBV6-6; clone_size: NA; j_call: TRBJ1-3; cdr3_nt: TGTGCCAGCAGTTTTGGGGCCAGCCAAAACACCATATATTTT; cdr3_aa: CASSFGASQNTIYF
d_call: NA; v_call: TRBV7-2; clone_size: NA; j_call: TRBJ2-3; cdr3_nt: TGTGCCAGCAGCTTAGCTCGTCCGGGCACAGATACGCAGTATTTT; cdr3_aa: CASSLARPGTDTQYF
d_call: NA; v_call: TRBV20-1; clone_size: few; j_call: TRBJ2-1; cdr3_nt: TGCAGTGTGAGCTCCTACAATGAGCAGTTCTTC; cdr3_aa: CSVSSYNEQFF
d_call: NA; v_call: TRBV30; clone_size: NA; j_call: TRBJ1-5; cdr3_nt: TGTGCCTGGAGTAGGGGGAATAGCAATCAGCCCCAGCATTTT; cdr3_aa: CAWSRGNSNQPQHF
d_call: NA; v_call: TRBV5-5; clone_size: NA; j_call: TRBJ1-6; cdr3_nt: TGTGCCAGCAGCCCCCTGTGGCTGGATAATTCACCCCTCCACTTT; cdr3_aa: CASSPLWLDNSPLHF
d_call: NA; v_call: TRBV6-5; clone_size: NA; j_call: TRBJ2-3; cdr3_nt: TGTGCCAGCAGGGGTTACAGGAGCCTCACAGATACGCAGTATTTT; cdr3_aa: CASRGYRSLTDTQYF
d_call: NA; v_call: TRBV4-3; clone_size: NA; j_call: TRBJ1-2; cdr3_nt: TGCGCCAGCAGCCAAATAGGCCGGGACCGGGGTTCGGGAGCTAACTATGGCTACACCTTC; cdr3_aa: CASSQIGRDRGSGANYGYTF
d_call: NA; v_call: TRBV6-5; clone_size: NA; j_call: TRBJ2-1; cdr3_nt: TGTGCCAGTACGAGGTCTACGGGGTACAATGAGCAGTTCTTC; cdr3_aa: CASTRSTGYNEQFF
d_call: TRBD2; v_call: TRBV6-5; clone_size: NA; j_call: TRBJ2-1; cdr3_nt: TGTGCCAGCAGTTACACCACGGGGGGGGCCTACAATGAGCAGTTCTTC; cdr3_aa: CASSYTTGGAYNEQFF
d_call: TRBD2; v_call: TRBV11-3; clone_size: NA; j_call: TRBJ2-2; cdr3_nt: TGTGCCAGCAGCTTACTAGCGGGAAGGACCGGGGAGCTGTTTTTT; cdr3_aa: CASSLLAGRTGELFF
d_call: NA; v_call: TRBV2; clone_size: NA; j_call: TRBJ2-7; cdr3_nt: TGTGCCTACCCCTGGGACACCGACTACGAGCAGTACTTC; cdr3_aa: CAYPWDTDYEQYF
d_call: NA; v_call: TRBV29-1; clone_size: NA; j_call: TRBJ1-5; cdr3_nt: TGCAGCGTGCGCCAGGCCATCGCAGAGCCCCAGCATTTT; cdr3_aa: CSVRQAIAEPQHF
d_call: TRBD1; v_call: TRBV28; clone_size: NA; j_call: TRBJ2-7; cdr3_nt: TGTGCCAGCAGTTTAGTTGGGACAGGAACATACGAGCAGTACTTC; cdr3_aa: CASSLVGTGTYEQYF
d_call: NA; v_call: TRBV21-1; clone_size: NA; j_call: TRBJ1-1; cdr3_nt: TGTGCCAGCAGCAAATGCGGAGGGACTGAAGCTTTCTTT; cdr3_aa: CASSKCGGTEAFF
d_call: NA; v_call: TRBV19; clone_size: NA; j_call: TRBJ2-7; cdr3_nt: TGTGCCAGTAGTATTAGGGGGGGGAGCCCCTACGAGCAGTACTTC; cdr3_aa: CASSIRGGSPYEQYF
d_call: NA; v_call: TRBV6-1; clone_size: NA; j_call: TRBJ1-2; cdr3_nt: TGTGCCAGCAGTGTGGGGGGCGCATATGGCTACACCTTC; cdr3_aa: CASSVGGAYGYTF
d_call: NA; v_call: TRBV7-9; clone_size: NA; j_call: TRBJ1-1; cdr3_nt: TGTGCCAGCAGCTTCAGTTTCAACACTGAAGCTTTCTTT; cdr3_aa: CASSFSFNTEAFF
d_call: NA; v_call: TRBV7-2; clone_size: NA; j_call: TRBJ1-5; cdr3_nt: TGTGCCAGCAGCTTAGCGTCCTTGGGGAAGCCCCAGCATTTT; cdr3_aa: CASSLASLGKPQHF
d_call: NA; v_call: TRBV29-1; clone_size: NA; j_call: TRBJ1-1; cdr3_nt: TGCAGCGTTGTGAGGCAGAACACTGAAGCTTTCTTT; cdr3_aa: CSVVRQNTEAFF
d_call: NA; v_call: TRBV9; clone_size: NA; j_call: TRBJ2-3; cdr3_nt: TGTGCCAGCAGCGCCCGGGACGGGGGCACAGATACGCAGTATTTT; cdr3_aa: CASSARDGGTDTQYF
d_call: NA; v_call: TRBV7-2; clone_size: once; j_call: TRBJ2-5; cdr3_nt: TGTGCCAGCAGCTTAGGGCCAGTGGAGACCCAGTACTTC; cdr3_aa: CASSLGPVETQYF
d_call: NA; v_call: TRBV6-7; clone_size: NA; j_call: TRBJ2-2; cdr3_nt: TGTGCCAGCAGCCTCGGGACGGCGAACACCGGGGAGCTGTTTTTT; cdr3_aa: CASSLGTANTGELFF
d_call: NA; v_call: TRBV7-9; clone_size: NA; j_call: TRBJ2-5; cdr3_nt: TGTGCCAGCAGCTTGGTTTTAGAGACCCAGTACTTC; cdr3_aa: CASSLVLETQYF
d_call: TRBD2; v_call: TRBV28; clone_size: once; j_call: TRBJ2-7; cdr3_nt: TGTGCCAGCAGTACCGGGACTAGCCCAACCTACGAGCAGTACTTC; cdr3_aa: CASSTGTSPTYEQYF
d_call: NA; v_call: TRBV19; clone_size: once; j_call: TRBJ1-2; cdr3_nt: TGTGCCAGTAGTCGACAGGCCCCTTATGGCTACACCTTC; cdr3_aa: CASSRQAPYGYTF
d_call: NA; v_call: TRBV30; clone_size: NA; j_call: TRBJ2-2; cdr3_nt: TGTGCCTGGAGTTCCAAAGACAAGTCAAACACCGGGGAGCTGTTTTTT; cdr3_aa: CAWSSKDKSNTGELFF
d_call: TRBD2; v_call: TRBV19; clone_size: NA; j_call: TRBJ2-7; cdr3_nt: TGTGCCAGTAGTATAGGAGCGGGAGGGCCTTCCGAGCAGTACTTC; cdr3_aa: CASSIGAGGPSEQYF
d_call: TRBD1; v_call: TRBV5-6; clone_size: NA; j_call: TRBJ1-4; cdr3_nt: TGTGCCAGCAGCCCGGAGACGGGGACAGGGAGTCAAAAACTGTTTTTT; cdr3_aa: CASSPETGTGSQKLFF
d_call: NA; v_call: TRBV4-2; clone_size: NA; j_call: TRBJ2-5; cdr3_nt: TGTGCCAGCAGCCAAGCCACGGCCGTTGGCGAGACCCAGTACTTC; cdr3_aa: CASSQATAVGETQYF
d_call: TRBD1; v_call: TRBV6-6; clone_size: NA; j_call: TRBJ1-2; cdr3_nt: TGTGCCAGCAGTCGGGGGGACAGGGCGCGCTATGGCTACACCTTC; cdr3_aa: CASSRGDRARYGYTF
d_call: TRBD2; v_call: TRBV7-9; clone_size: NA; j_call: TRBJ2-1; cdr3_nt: TGTGCCAGCAGCCCGGGACTAGCGGACCACAATGAGCAGTTCTTC; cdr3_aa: CASSPGLADHNEQFF
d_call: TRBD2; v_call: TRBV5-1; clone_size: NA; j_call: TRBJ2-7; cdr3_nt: TGCGCCAGCAGCTTGGGAGTTAGCGGGAGTATCCACGAGCAGTACTTC; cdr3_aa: CASSLGVSGSIHEQYF
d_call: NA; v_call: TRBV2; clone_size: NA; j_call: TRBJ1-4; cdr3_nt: TGTGCCAGCAGTCCGAGGGAAAAACTGTTTTTT; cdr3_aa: CASSPREKLFF
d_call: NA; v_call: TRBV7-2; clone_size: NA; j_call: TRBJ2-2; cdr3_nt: TGTGCCAGCAGATTTACAGGAAGACTTAACACCGGGGAGCTGTTTTTT; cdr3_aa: CASRFTGRLNTGELFF
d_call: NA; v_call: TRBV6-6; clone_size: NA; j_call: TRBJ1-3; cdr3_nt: TGTGCCAGCAGCAGTCTAGTTTCTTACTCTGGAAACACCATATATTTT; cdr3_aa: CASSSLVSYSGNTIYF
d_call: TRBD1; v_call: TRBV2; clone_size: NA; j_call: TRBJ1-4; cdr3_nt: TGTGCCAGCAGGCCGGGACAGCCTAATGAAAAACTGTTTTTT; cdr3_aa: CASRPGQPNEKLFF
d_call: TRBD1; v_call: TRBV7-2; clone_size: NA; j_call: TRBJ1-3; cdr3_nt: TGTGCCAGCAGCTTAGCCCCCTTAGGGACAGGGGTAGGAAACACCATATATTTT; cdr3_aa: CASSLAPLGTGVGNTIYF
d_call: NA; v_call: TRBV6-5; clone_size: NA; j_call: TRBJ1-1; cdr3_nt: TGTGCCAGCAGAACAGGGCGCGCTTCCACTGAAGCTTTCTTT; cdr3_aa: CASRTGRASTEAFF
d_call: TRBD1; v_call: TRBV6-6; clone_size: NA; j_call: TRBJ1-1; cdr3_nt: TGTGCCACTTCACGGGGACAGGGATTTGAAGCTTTCTTT; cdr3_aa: CATSRGQGFEAFF
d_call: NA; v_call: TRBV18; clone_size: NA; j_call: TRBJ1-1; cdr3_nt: TGTGCCAGCTCACCACAAAGACCAGCCACAGGGCCCCTCGGGGACACTGAAGCTTTCTTT; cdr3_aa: CASSPQRPATGPLGDTEAFF
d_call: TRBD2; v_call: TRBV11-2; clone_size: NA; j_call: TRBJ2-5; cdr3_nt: TGTGCCAGCAGCCCCGGGACTAGCCCAGAGACCCAGTACTTC; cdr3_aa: CASSPGTSPETQYF
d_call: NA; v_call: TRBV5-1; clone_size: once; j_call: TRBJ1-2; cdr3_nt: TGCGCCAGCAGCCGGGGGGACATCTTGAACTATGGCTACACCTTC; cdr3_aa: CASSRGDILNYGYTF
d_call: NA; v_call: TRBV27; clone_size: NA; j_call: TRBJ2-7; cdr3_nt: TGTGCCAGCAGCCCTATTAAGCCCTCGGGTATCGAGCAGTACTTC; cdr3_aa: CASSPIKPSGIEQYF
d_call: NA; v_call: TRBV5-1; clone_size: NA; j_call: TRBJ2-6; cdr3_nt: TGCGCCAGCAGCTTTCCCCCGGTCTCTGGGGCCAACGTCCTGACTTTC; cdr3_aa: CASSFPPVSGANVLTF
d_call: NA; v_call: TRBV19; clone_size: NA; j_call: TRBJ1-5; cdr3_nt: TGTGCCAGCTCCGCAAGGGGCGATCAGCCCCAGCATTTT; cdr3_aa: CASSARGDQPQHF
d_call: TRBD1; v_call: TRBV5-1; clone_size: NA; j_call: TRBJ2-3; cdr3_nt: TGCGCCAGCAGCTTGTGGGACAGGGGGACTCATACGCAGTATTTT; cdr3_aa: CASSLWDRGTHTQYF